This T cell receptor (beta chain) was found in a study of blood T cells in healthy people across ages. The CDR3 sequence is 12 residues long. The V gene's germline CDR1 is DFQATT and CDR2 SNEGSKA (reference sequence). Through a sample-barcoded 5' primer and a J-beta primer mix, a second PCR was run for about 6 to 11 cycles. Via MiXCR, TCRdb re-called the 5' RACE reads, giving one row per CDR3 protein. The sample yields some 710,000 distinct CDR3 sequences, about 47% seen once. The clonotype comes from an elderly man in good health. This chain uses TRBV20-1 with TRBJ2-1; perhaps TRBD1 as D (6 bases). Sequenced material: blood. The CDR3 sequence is CIIGTSYNEQFF. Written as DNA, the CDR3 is TGCATTATCGGGACATCTTACAATGAGCAGTTCTTC.